This entry describes one TCR beta chain. Its antigen is currently not known. No clone much larger than this one lies a single base away; base qualities are absent. The trial excluded patients who had a history of autoimmune disease or were on systemic immunosuppression. In every dose cohort, peripheral blood was drawn for TCR sequencing at baseline, cycle 4 day 1, and cycle 7 day 1. Samples were obtained from an open-label, multicenter, first-in-human phase I dose-escalation trial of ivuxolimab. Adults with locally advanced or metastatic melanoma, renal cell, hepatocellular, or head and neck squamous cell carcinoma were enrolled in the trial. Before TCR sequencing, CD4+ T cells and CD8+ T cells were sorted from peripheral blood as separate populations. This specimen belongs to a study of OX40 agonist ivuxolimab in advanced cancers. Context from the whole study: Ivuxolimab was a fully human IgG2 agonistic monoclonal antibody targeting the costimulatory receptor OX40 (CD134). Intravenous ivuxolimab was administered to patients every 2 weeks at six dose levels: 0.01, 0.1, 0.3, 1.5, 3 and 10 mg/kg. Of the roughly 51 patients in dose escalation, 19 had hepatocellular carcinoma, around 15 had melanoma, 9 had renal cell carcinoma and 9 had head and neck cancer. The dose-escalation cohort was 82.7% male with a mean age of about 65 years, ranging from roughly 20 to 85. Patients were allowed to have had prior anti-PD-1, anti-PD-L1 or anti-CTLA-4 therapy, and approximately 43% of the dose-escalation patients had previously received checkpoint inhibitors. Partial responses were achieved by three dose-escalation patients, of whom one had hepatocellular carcinoma and two had cutaneous melanoma. Peripheral TCRbeta sequencing aimed to test whether ivuxolimab altered TCR sequence diversity and caused clonal T-cell expansion. The monotherapy dose-escalation portion (N of about 50 patients) of the phase I ivuxolimab trial is reported in the paper.

CDR1 SGHVS and CDR2 FQNEAQ were looked up in the germline V gene. The CDR3 contains 13 residues, cysteine and phenylalanine counted. The kept DNA is CDR3 alone, 39 bases in frame from the first base. Cut back by 1 base and 8 bases, the V and J ends lie 9 bases apart. Genomic DNA was isolated from the sorted cells so that the TCRbeta CDR3 region could be sequenced. The immunoSEQ Assay was used to sequence the TCRbeta CDR3 regions. TCRdb retrieved this table from immuneACCESS and kept in-frame rearrangements only. Not all clones are present; in checked studies, unresolved V genes account for under half, and no reason is known for the remainder. The sample table records 20,000 or so clones; more than 75% of these occur just once. The ten largest clones add up to approximately 37% of the sample. Results and caveats for the whole study, not just this receptor: After ivuxolimab, CD8+ T cells had more expanded clones than CD4+ T cells on average. In partial responders in the 0.1-3.0 mg/kg groups, normalized peripheral clonal expansion was found to be among the lowest, especially among CD8+ T cells. Low levels of normalized T-cell clonal expansion were also shown by some nonresponding patients. At doses from 0.1 to 3.0 mg/kg, clonal expansion was seen in both CD4+ and CD8+ blood T cells between baseline and week 6. Antigen specificity was not determined for the clonally expanded peripheral T cells.

The material was CD4+ or CD8+ T cells sorted from blood, obtained in a trial of the OX40 agonist ivuxolimab. Recombination connected TRBV7-8 to TRBJ2-1, with TRBD2 perhaps the D gene, on 7 matching bases. The sequence was obtained from an adult with an advanced solid tumor such as melanoma, head and neck, liver or kidney cancer. The bases are TGTGCCAGCAGCTTAGGGGGGGGCGATGAGCAGTTCTTC. Its protein reads: CASSLGGGDEQFF.